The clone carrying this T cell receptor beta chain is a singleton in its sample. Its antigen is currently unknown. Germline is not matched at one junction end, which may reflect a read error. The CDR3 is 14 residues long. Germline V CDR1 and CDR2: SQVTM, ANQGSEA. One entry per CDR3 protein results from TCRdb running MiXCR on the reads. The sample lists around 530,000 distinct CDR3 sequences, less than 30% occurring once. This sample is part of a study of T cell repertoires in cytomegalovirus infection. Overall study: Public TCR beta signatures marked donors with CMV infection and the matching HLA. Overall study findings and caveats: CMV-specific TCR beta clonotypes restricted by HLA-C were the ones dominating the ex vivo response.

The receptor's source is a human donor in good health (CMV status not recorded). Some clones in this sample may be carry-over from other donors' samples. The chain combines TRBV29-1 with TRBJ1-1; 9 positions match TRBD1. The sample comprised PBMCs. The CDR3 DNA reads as TGCAGCGTTGTAGAACAGGGGGCCGTCACTGAAGCTATCTTT. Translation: CSVVEQGAVTEAIF. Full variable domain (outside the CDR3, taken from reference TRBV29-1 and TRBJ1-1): SAVISQKPSRDICQRGTSLTIQCQVDSQVTMMFWYRQQPGQSLTLIATANQGSEATYESGFVIDKFPISRPNLTFSTLTVSNMSPEDSSIYLCSVVEQGAVTEAIFGQGTRLTVV.